These 3 T cell receptor beta chains were all obtained from the same sample, sequenced in a study of blood T cell repertoires in COVID-19. Using immunoSEQ multiplex PCR, the repertoire was profiled, and TCRdb retains in-frame clones only, with some absent. The repertoire holds roughly 100,000 clones, with 60% to 80% as singletons. Material for sequencing was peripheral blood. Receptor source: a human donor with acute or convalescent COVID-19. The donor label of this sample is uncertain.

V gene TRBV15 combines with J gene TRBJ1-2; TRBD1 aligns across 9 bases. V was clipped by 4 bases and J by 8 bases; unmatched bases: 8. Germline CDR1 LNHNV, CDR2 YYDKDF (reference sequence). The CDR3 totals 14 residues. DNA for the CDR3: TGTGCCACCAGCAAAAACAGGGGGCTGGGAGGCTACACCTTC. It translates to CATSKNRGLGGYTF.

This clone counts as medium-sized. This sequence joins TRBV19 and TRBJ1-5; 8 nucleotides match TRBD1. V shed 8 bases, J shed 4 bases, and the junction held 1 base outside the gene matches. The germline CDR1 and CDR2 sequences are LNHDA and SQIVND (reference sequence). The CDR3 sequence is 12 residues long. Here the CDR3 reads CASGDRNQPQHF. The CDR3 DNA follows: TGTGCCAGTGGGGACAGGAATCAGCCCCAGCATTTT.

V is TRBV5-1 and J is TRBJ2-5; TRBD2 might be the D (6 bases). The V end lost 1 base, the J end lost 7 bases, and 23 bases lay between the germline ends. CDR1 and CDR2 (germline): SGHRS, YFSETQ. The CDR3 extends over 17 amino acids. In nucleotides, the CDR3 is TGCGCCAGCAGCTTGTCCCCTCCGGGGACTCCGTTCGGGACCCAGTACTTC. This gives the protein CASSLSPPGTPFGTQYF.